This paragraph reports one T cell receptor beta chain. Its specificity is unknown. This entry is derived from a study of cytomegalovirus exposure and HLA in healthy donors. Broader study findings: A later analysis found that most CMV-associated TCR beta chains appeared HLA-restricted. According to reports, the classifier identified cytomegalovirus status with high specificity and sensitivity.

Primers included in the PCR were 60 Vbeta and 13 Jbeta primers. Some clones are missing from TCRdb's copy, which holds only in-frame ones; the method was immunoSEQ multiplex PCR. Altogether over 130,000 clones are present, around 75% being singletons, with the ten largest covering 1.5% to 2%. V was pared by 4 bases and J by 3 bases, with 7 bases between. This CDR3 spans 13 amino acids. CDR1 and CDR2 (germline): SGHVS, FNYEAQ. The chain has TRBV7-6 and TRBJ1-5, with D hard to call. Material: PBMCs. The clonotype comes from a woman in her twenties or thirties in good health and CMV-seronegative. The CDR3 coding sequence is TGTGCCAGCAGCTCACAGCACAATCAGCCCCAGCATTTT. Translating gives CASSSQHNQPQHF.